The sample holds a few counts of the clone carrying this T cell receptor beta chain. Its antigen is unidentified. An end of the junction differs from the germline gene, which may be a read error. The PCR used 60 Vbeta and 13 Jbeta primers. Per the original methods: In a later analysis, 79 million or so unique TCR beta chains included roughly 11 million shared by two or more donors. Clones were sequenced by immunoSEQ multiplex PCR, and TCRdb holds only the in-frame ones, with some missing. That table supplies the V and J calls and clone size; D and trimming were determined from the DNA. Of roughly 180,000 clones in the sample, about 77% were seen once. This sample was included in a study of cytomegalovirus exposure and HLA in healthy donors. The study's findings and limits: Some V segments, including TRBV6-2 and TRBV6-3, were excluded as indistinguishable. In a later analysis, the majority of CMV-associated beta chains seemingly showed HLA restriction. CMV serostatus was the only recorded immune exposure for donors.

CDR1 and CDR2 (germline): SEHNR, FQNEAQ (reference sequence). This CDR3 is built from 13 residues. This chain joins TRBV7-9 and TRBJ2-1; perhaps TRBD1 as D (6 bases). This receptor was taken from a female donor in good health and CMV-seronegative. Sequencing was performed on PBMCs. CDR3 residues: CSSSFSGVDEQFF. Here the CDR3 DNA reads TGTTCCAGCAGCTTCTCAGGGGTGGATGAGCAGTTCTTC.